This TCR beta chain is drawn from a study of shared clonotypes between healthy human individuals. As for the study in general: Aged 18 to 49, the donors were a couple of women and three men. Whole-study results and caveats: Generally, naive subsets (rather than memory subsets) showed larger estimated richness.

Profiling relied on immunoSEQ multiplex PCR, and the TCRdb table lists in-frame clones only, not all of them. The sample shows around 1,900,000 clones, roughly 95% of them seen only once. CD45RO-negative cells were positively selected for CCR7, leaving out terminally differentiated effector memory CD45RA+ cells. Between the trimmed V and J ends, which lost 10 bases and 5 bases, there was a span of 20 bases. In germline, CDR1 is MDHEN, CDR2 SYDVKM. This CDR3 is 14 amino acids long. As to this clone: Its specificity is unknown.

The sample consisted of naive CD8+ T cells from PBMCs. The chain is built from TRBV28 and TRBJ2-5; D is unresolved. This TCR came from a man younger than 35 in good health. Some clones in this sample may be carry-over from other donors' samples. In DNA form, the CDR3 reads TGTGCCATTACCTCGGCGGACCCCAGGGAGACCCAGTACTTC. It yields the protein CAITSADPRETQYF.